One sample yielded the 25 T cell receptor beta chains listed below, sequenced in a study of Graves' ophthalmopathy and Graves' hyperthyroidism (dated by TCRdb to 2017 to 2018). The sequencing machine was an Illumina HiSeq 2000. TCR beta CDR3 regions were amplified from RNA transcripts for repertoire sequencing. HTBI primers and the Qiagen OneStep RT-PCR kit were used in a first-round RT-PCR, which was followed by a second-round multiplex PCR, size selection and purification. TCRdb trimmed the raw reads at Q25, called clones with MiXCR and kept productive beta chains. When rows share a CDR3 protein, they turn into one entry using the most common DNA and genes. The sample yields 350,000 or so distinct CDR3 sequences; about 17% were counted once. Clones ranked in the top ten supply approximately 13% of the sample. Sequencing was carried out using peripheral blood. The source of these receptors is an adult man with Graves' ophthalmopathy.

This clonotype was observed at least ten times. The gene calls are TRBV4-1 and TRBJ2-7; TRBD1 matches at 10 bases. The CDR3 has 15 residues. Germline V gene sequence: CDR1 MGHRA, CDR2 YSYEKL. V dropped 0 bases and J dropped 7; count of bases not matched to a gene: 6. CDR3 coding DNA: TGCGCCAGCAGCCAAGAGGGACAGGGGCATTGGGAGCAGTACTTC. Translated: CASSQEGQGHWEQYF.

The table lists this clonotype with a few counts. CDR3 nucleotide sequence: TGTGCCAGCAGTGAAGTCTTGTTGCGGGAGGGCCAAGAGACCCAGTACTTC. Its translation is CASSEVLLREGQETQYF. V and J are TRBV6-1 and TRBJ2-5; 9 nucleotides line up with TRBD2. With V trimmed by 1 base and J by 1 base, 7 bases remained unmatched. Germline CDR1 and CDR2: MNHNS and SASEGT. This CDR3 has 17 amino acids.

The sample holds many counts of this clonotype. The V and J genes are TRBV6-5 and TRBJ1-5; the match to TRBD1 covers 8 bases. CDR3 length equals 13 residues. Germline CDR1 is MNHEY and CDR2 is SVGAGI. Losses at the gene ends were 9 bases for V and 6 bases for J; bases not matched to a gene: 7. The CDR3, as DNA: TGTGCCAGTAGACAGGGGTCAAGTCAGCCCCAGCATTTT. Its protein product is CASRQGSSQPQHF.

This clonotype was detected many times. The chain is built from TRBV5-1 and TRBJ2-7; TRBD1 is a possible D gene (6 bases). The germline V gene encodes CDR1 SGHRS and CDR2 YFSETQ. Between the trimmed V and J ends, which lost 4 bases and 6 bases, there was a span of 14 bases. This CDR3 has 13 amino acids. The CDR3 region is CASSPTEGVEQYF. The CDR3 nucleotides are TGCGCCAGCAGCCCAACCGAGGGGGTCGAGCAGTACTTC.

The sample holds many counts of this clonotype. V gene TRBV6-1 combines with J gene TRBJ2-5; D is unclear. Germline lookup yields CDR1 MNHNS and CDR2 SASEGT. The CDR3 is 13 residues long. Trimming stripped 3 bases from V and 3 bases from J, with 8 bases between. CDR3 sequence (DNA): TGTGCCAGCAGTGATGGCAGAGAAGAGACCCAGTACTTC. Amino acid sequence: CASSDGREETQYF.

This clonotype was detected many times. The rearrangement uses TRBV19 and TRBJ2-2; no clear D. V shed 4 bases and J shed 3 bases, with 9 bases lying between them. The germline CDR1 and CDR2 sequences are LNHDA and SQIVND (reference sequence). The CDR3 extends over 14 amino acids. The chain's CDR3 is CASSRDGYTGELFF. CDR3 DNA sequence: TGTGCCAGTAGTAGAGACGGTTACACCGGGGAGCTGTTTTTT.

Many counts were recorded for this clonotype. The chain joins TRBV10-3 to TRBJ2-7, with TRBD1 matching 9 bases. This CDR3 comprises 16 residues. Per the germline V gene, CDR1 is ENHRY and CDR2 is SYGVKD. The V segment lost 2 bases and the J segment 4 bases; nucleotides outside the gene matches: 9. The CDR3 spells CAISEPAGTGNYEQYF. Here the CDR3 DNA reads TGTGCCATCAGTGAGCCCGCCGGGACAGGGAATTACGAGCAGTACTTC.

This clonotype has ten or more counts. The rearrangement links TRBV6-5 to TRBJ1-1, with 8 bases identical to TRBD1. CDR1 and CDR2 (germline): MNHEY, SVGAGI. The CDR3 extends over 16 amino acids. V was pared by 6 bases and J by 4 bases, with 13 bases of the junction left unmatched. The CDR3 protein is CASSPRQGASSTEAFF. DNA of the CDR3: TGTGCCAGCAGCCCCAGGCAGGGGGCGAGTTCCACTGAAGCTTTCTTT.

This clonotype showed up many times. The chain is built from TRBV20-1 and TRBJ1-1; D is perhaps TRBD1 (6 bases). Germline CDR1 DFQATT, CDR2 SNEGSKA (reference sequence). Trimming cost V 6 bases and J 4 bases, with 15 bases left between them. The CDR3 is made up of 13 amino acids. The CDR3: CSAPDRMGTEAFF. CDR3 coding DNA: TGCAGTGCACCCGACAGGATGGGCACTGAAGCTTTCTTT.

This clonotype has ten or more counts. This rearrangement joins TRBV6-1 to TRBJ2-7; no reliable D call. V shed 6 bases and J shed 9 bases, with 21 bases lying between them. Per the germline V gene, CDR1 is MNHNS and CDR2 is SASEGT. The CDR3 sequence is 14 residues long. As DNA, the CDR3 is TGTGCCAGCAGCCTTAAGCCCTACCTGTCCGGGCAGTACTTC. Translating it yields CASSLKPYLSGQYF.

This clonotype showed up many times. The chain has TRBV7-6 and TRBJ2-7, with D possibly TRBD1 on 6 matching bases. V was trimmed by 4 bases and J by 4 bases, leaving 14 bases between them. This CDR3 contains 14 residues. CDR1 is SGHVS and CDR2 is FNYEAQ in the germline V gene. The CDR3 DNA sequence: TGTGCCAGCAGCTCCCGGCCAGGGGTGTACGAGCAGTACTTC. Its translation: CASSSRPGVYEQYF.

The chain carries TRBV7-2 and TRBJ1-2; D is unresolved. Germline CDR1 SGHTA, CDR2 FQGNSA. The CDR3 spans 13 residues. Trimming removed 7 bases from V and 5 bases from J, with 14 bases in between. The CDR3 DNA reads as TGTGCCAGCAAGCTTGACGGGGATTATGGCTACACCTTC. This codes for CASKLDGDYGYTF.

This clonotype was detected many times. The chain's CDR3 is CASSLVGSSNQPQHF. In DNA form, the CDR3 reads TGTGCCAGCAGCTTGGTAGGGAGTAGCAATCAGCCCCAGCATTTT. The V gene is TRBV5-6, the J gene TRBJ1-5, with D uncertain. The CDR3 length is 15 residues. Germline loops: CDR1 SGHDT, CDR2 YYEEEE. V was cut by 0 bases and J by 0 bases, with 7 bases left in between.

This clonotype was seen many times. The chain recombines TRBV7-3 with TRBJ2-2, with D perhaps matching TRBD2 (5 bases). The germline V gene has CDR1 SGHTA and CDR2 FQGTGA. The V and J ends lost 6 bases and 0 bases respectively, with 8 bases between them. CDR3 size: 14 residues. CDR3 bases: TGTGCCAGCAGTTGGACTCCGAACACCGGGGAGCTGTTTTTT. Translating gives CASSWTPNTGELFF. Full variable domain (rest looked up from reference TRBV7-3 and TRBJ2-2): GAGVSQTPSNKVTEKGKYVELRCDPISGHTALYWYRQSLGQGPEFLIYFQGTGAADDSGLPNDRFFAVRPEGSVSTLKIQRTERGDSAVYLCASSWTPNTGELFFGEGSRLTVL.

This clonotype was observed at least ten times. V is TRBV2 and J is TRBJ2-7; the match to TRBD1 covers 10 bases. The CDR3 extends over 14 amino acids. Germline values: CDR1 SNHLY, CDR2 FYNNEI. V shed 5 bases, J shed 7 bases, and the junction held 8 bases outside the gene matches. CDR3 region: CASSNRQGAGEQYF. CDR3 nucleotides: TGTGCCAGCAGTAACAGACAGGGGGCTGGTGAGCAGTACTTC.

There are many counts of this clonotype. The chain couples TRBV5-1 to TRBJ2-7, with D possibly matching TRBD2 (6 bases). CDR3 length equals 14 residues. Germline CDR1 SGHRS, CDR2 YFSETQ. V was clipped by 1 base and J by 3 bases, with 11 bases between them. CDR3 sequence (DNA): TGCGCCAGCAGCTTGAGGCTAGCGTACTACGAGCAGTACTTC. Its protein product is CASSLRLAYYEQYF. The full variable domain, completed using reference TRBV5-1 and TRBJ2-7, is KAGVTQTPRYLIKTRGQQVTLSCSPISGHRSVSWYQQTPGQGLQFLFEYFSETQRNKGNFPGRFSGRQFSNSRSEMNVSTLELGDSALYLCASSLRLAYYEQYFGPGTRLTVT.

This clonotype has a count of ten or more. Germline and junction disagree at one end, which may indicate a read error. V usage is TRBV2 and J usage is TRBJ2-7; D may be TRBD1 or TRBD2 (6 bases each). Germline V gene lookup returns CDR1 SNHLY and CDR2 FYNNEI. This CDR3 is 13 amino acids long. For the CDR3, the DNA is TGTGCCAGCAGTGGAGAACAGGGACTCCATCCAGAATTC. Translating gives CASSGEQGLHPEF.

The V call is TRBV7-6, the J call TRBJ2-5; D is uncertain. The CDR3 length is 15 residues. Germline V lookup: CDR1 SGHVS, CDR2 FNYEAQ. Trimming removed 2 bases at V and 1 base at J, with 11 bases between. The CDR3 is CASSLLREAQETQYF. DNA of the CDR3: TGTGCCAGCAGCTTATTGCGCGAGGCCCAAGAGACCCAGTACTTC.

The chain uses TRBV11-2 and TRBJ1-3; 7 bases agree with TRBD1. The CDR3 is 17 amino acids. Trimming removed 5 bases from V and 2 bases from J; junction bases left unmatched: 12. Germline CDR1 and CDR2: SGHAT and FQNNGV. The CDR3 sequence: CASSPGGKGRTGNTIYF. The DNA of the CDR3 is TGTGCCAGCAGCCCAGGGGGTAAGGGGAGGACTGGAAACACCATATATTTT.

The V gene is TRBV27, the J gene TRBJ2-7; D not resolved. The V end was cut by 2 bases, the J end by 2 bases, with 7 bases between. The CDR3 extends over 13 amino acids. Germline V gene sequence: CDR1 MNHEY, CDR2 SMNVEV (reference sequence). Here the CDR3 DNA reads TGTGCCAGCAGTTTAAAGCAGACCTACGAGCAGTACTTC. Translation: CASSLKQTYEQYF.

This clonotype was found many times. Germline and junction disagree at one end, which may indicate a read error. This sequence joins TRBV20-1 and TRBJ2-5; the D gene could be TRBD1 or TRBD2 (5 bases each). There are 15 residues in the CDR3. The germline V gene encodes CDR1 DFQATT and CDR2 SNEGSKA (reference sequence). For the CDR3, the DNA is TGCAGTGCTGCCAGACCGGGGCCTATCCAAGAGACTCAGTACTTC. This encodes CSAARPGPIQETQYF.

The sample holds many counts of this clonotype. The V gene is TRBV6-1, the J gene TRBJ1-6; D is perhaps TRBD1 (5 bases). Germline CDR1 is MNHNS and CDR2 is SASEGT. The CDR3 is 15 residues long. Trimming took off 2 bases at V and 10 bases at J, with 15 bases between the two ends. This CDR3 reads CASSESGRVKSPLHF. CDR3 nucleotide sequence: TGTGCCAGCAGTGAATCGGGCAGGGTAAAATCACCCCTCCACTTT.

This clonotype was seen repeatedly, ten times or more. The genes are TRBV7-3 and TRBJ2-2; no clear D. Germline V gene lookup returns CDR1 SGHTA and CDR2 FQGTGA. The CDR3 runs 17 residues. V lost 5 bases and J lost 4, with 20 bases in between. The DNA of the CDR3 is TGTGCCAGCAGCGGTCCACTCGGGTTCCCTGGCACCGGGGAGCTGTTTTTT. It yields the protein CASSGPLGFPGTGELFF.

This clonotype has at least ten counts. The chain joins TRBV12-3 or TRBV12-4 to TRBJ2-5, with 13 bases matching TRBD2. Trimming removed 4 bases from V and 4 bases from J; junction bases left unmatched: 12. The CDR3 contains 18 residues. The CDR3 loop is CASSSTLGTSGNPETQYF. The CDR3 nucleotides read TGTGCCAGCAGTTCCACACTCGGGACTAGCGGGAACCCAGAGACCCAGTACTTC.

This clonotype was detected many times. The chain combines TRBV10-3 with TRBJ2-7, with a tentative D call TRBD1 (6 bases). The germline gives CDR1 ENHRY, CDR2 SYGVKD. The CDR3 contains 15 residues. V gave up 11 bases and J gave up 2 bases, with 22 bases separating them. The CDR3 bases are TGTGCCGTCGGCCTTGGTGGGGGCCTTACCTACGAGCAGTACTTC. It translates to CAVGLGGGLTYEQYF.